This record covers a single T cell receptor (beta chain). As processed by the authors: Reference gene primer amplification in the assay estimated nucleated cell counts. Sequencing used immunoSEQ multiplex PCR; TCRdb keeps in-frame clones, though not all of them. The D gene and trimming were derived from the DNA, and the V and J assignments and clone size from that table. Of roughly 350,000 clones listed, roughly 90% are singletons. The germline V and J ends were trimmed by 3 bases and 5 bases, with 13 bases remaining between them. The V gene's germline CDR1 is MGHDK and CDR2 SYGVNS. The CDR3 consists of 14 residues. The sample is drawn from a study of blood T cell repertoires in COVID-19. Across the whole study: The study drew acute and convalescent COVID-19 samples from the United States, Italy and Spain. In each case, the material was cDNA or gDNA derived from T cells, B-cell-depleted T cells, or PBMCs.

The specimen was peripheral blood. The chain joins TRBV25-1 to TRBJ2-5; maybe TRBD1 (6 bases). The sequence was collected from a woman between 45 and 65 years old with active or convalescent COVID-19. The CDR3 DNA reads as TGTGCCAGCAGTGACCCAACAGGGCTGGAGACCCAGTACTTC. This encodes CASSDPTGLETQYF.